Listed below are T cell receptor beta chains from one sample, sequenced in a study of blood T cell repertoires in COVID-19. Clones were read by immunoSEQ multiplex PCR, and TCRdb kept only the in-frame ones, dropping some. The sample shows 95,000 to 120,000 clones, less than 75% of them seen only once. Sequencing was carried out using peripheral blood. Receptors were obtained from a woman in her 40s with acute or convalescent COVID-19. CDR3s include the opening cysteine and the closing phenylalanine or tryptophan. The D gene is left open where the match is weak. A clone size is listed for some rows: how often the clone was seen (once, few, many), or a class if it is expanded.

D gene,clone size,J gene,V gene,CDR3 DNA,CDR3 protein
NA,few,TRBJ1-1,TRBV9,TGTGCCAGCAGCGTAGCTGAGGGACTCATGAACACTGAAGCTTTCTTT,CASSVAEGLMNTEAFF
NA,many,TRBJ1-5,TRBV19,TGTGCCAGTAGTATAGATGAGTCCTTGCCCCAGCATTTT,CASSIDESLPQHF
NA,NA,TRBJ1-2,TRBV28,TGTGCCAGCAGTCCGACCACAGGCTCCCTAAACTATGGCTACACCTTC,CASSPTTGSLNYGYTF
NA,NA,TRBJ1-4,TRBV19,TGTGCCAGTAGTGGCGGCCGGACAACCACTAATGAAAAACTGTTTTTT,CASSGGRTTTNEKLFF
NA,NA,TRBJ1-5,TRBV18,TGTGCCAGCTCACCTGACAGATATCAGCCCCAGCATTTT,CASSPDRYQPQHF
NA,few,TRBJ2-5,TRBV29-1,TGCAGCGTTGGCGCTCCCGGGGGAGCTATCGAGACCCAGTACTTC,CSVGAPGGAIETQYF
NA,few,TRBJ2-5,TRBV5-4,TGTGCCAGCAGCTTGGAGGGAGGTCGCGAGACCCAGTACTTC,CASSLEGGRETQYF
NA,NA,TRBJ1-4,TRBV2,TGTGCCAGCAGTGTAGACGCGGATAATGAAAAACTGTTTTTT,CASSVDADNEKLFF
NA,NA,TRBJ1-1,TRBV5-1,TGCGCCAGCATGGCAGGATCGGACACTGAAGCTTTCTTT,CASMAGSDTEAFF
NA,NA,TRBJ2-7,TRBV5-4,TGTGCCAGCAGCTTGGCGGGCTCCTACGAGCAGTACTTC,CASSLAGSYEQYF
TRBD2,NA,TRBJ2-1,TRBV2,TGTGCCAGCAGTGAAGCCCTAGCGGGGGTGTTCTTC,CASSEALAGVFF
TRBD1,few,TRBJ1-3,TRBV7-2,TGTGCCAGCAGCCTGGGCAGGGGGCTGGCTGGAAACACCATATATTTT,CASSLGRGLAGNTIYF
TRBD2,NA,TRBJ2-5,TRBV29-1,TGCAGCGTTGGAACTAGCGGGCAAGAGACCCAGTACTTC,CSVGTSGQETQYF
NA,NA,TRBJ1-6,TRBV19,TGTGCCAGTAGCGGACAGATTAATTTCTCCTATAATTCACCCCTCCACTTT,CASSGQINFSYNSPLHF
TRBD1,NA,TRBJ2-1,TRBV14,TGTGCCAGCAGCCCAACGTGGACAGGGGGTTTCAATGAGCAGTTCTTC,CASSPTWTGGFNEQFF
NA,medium-sized,TRBJ1-5,TRBV7-2,TGTGCCAGCAGCTCGGGGGGGATCCAGCCCCAGCATTTT,CASSSGGIQPQHF
TRBD2,NA,TRBJ2-1,TRBV5-1,TGCGCCAGCAGCTTGGCCGGCGGGGGGGACAATGAGCAGTTCTTC,CASSLAGGGDNEQFF
NA,NA,TRBJ2-3,TRBV7-9,TGTGCCAGCAGCTCGACGGAGCCGAGCACAGATACGCAGTATTTT,CASSSTEPSTDTQYF
TRBD2,NA,TRBJ2-5,TRBV4-1,TGCGCCAGCAGTCGCCCGGGGGGAGAGACCCAGTACTTC,CASSRPGGETQYF
NA,NA,TRBJ1-5,TRBV4-1,TGCGCCAGCAGCTCCCTTTGGACACCGAACAGCAATCAGCCCCAGCATTTT,CASSSLWTPNSNQPQHF
NA,NA,TRBJ2-3,TRBV7-2,TGTGCCAGCAGCCTCTCTGTGAGAGATACGCAGTATTTT,CASSLSVRDTQYF
NA,NA,TRBJ2-3,TRBV6-2/TRBV6-3,TGTGCCAGCAGTTCGGCTCAGGATCCTAGCACAGATACGCAGTATTTT,CASSSAQDPSTDTQYF
NA,NA,TRBJ2-3,TRBV18,TGTGCCAGCTCACCAGTCGGGACTGGAAAAAATACGCAGTATTTT,CASSPVGTGKNTQYF
TRBD1,NA,TRBJ2-5,TRBV6-5,TGTGCCAGCAGTTACACATACAGGGGCGGTCAAGAGACCCAGTACTTC,CASSYTYRGGQETQYF
TRBD1,few,TRBJ2-1,TRBV11-2,TGTGCCAGCAGCTTTTCGACAGGGGCTTTTAATGAGCAGTTCTTC,CASSFSTGAFNEQFF
NA,NA,TRBJ1-1,TRBV19,TGTGCCAGTAGTATAGATCCCTCGACTGAAGCTTTCTTT,CASSIDPSTEAFF
TRBD2,NA,TRBJ2-1,TRBV7-8,TGTGCCAGCAGCTCGGCGGAGACTAGCGGGGGGGTTGAGCAGTTCTTC,CASSSAETSGGVEQFF
NA,NA,TRBJ2-5,TRBV6-4,TGTGCCAGCGCACTCCTCAGACAGGTCGGAGAGACCCAGTACTTC,CASALLRQVGETQYF
TRBD1,NA,TRBJ1-4,TRBV2,TGTGCCAGCAGGGGACAGGGAGGGAATAGTGAAAAACTGTTTTTT,CASRGQGGNSEKLFF
TRBD1,NA,TRBJ1-1,TRBV30,TGTGCCTGGCACAGGGGAGGCGGCACTGAAGCTTTCTTT,CAWHRGGGTEAFF
NA,NA,TRBJ1-1,TRBV5-1,TGCGCCAGCAGCTTGATAGCCCTAGGAAACACTGAAGCTTTCTTT,CASSLIALGNTEAFF
TRBD2,once,TRBJ2-3,TRBV7-9,TGTGCCAGCAGCTCCCTAGCGGGGGGAGATACGCAGTATTTT,CASSSLAGGDTQYF
NA,NA,TRBJ2-7,TRBV11-2,TGTGCCAGCAGCTTAGATTATATAGAGTCCTACGAGCAGTACTTC,CASSLDYIESYEQYF
NA,NA,TRBJ1-5,TRBV5-1,TGCGCCAGCAGCCCAGGACACAAAGGTCAGCCCCAGCATTTT,CASSPGHKGQPQHF
TRBD2,NA,TRBJ2-7,TRBV9,TGTGCCAGCAGCGTAGTGAGGACTAGCGGGGGGGACCTTCCCAATTACGAGCAGTACTTC,CASSVVRTSGGDLPNYEQYF
TRBD2,NA,TRBJ2-5,TRBV29-1,TGCAGCGTTGGGTGGGGGGGAGAGACCCAGTACTTC,CSVGWGGETQYF
NA,few,TRBJ1-3,TRBV7-9,TGTGCCAGCAGCCCTCGGGTATCCGAGGGAAACACCATATATTTT,CASSPRVSEGNTIYF
NA,few,TRBJ2-1,TRBV5-4,TGTGCCAGCAGCTTGGTAAAGGTTGCGGGACAGTATTTTCAAAACGAGCAGTTCTTC,CASSLVKVAGQYFQNEQFF
NA,NA,TRBJ2-1,TRBV9,TGTGCCAGCAGCGCCCGAGAGGGGCAGGGGAACAATGAGCAGTTCTTC,CASSAREGQGNNEQFF
NA,NA,TRBJ2-1,TRBV6-1,TGTGCCAGCAGTGAAGGAAGCGTCTACAACAATGAGCAGTTCTTC,CASSEGSVYNNEQFF
NA,NA,TRBJ2-5,TRBV12-3/TRBV12-4,TGTGCCAGCAGTTTAGGCCAGCGGGAGACCCAGTACTTC,CASSLGQRETQYF
NA,once,TRBJ1-4,TRBV28,TGTGCCAGCAGTTTTTCATCTAATGAAAAACTGTTTTTT,CASSFSSNEKLFF
NA,NA,TRBJ2-7,TRBV13,TGTGCCAGCAGCCGGGGACACAATAACCAACTACCCTACGAGCAGTACTTC,CASSRGHNNQLPYEQYF
TRBD2,few,TRBJ2-5,TRBV2,TGTGCCAGCAAGGAGACTAGCGGGGGGCCCCAAGAGACCCAGTACTTC,CASKETSGGPQETQYF
NA,once,TRBJ2-7,TRBV7-9,TGTGCCAGCAGCCCCGGCGGGCCCTACGAGCAGTACTTC,CASSPGGPYEQYF
TRBD1,NA,TRBJ2-3,TRBV30,TGTGCCTCGGACAGGGGGCTTCTGTACAGGGAAGCCACAGATACGCAGTATTTT,CASDRGLLYREATDTQYF
TRBD2,once,TRBJ2-1,TRBV15,TGTGCCACCAGCAGAATGACTAGCGGGGTTTCGAATGAGCAGTTCTTC,CATSRMTSGVSNEQFF
TRBD1,many,TRBJ2-5,TRBV23-1,TGCGCCAGCAGTCAGTCAGGGGGCCGAGAGACCCAGTACTTC,CASSQSGGRETQYF
NA,NA,TRBJ1-5,TRBV2,TGTGCCACCGGACAGCCTAATCAGCCCCAGCATTTT,CATGQPNQPQHF
NA,NA,TRBJ1-5,TRBV5-1,TGCGCCAGCAGCCCGGGGGTGAAGAGAACCGGGCAGCCCCAGCATTTT,CASSPGVKRTGQPQHF
NA,NA,TRBJ2-1,TRBV13,TGTGCCAGCAGCTTATGGGCCCTCTCCTACAATGAGCAGTTCTTC,CASSLWALSYNEQFF
TRBD2,NA,TRBJ2-5,TRBV28,TGTGCCAGCAGCAGGACTAGCGGGGGCCAAGAGACCCAGTACTTC,CASSRTSGGQETQYF
NA,NA,TRBJ1-3,TRBV5-1,TGCGCCAGCAGCCCACAGGGTAGCTCTGGAAACACCATATATTTT,CASSPQGSSGNTIYF
NA,NA,TRBJ1-1,TRBV19,TGTGCCAGTAGTATAATGGGGACGGGAGCTGGAAACACTGAAGCTTTCTTT,CASSIMGTGAGNTEAFF
NA,few,TRBJ2-4,TRBV4-3,TGCGCCAGCAGCCAAGATCGCGGAGCCGAAAACATTCAGTACTTC,CASSQDRGAENIQYF
NA,NA,TRBJ2-5,TRBV29-1,TGCAGCGTTGTAGACCCCAAAGAGACCCAGTACTTC,CSVVDPKETQYF
NA,NA,TRBJ2-3,TRBV19,TGTGCCAGTATTTCAAATACAGCAGTTGCGCAGTATTTT,CASISNTAVAQYF